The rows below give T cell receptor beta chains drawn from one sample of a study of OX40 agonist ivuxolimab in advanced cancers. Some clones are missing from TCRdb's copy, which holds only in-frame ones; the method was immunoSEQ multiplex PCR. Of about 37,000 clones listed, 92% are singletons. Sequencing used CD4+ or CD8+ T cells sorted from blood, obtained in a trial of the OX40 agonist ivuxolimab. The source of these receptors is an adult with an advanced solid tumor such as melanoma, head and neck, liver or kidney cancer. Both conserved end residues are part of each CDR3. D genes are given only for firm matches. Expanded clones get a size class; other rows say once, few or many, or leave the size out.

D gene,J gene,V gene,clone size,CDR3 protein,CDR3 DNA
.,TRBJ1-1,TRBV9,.,CASSAGGRNTEAFF,TGTGCCAGCAGCGCCGGAGGTAGGAACACTGAAGCTTTCTTT
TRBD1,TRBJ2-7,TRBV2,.,CASIKRTGGGYEQYF,TGTGCCAGCATTAAAAGGACAGGGGGCGGGTACGAGCAGTACTTC
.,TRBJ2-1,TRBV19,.,CASSNEGNEQFF,TGTGCCAGTAGTAATGAAGGAAATGAGCAGTTCTTC
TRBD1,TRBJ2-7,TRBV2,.,CASTDRGVRYEQYF,TGTGCCAGCACAGACAGGGGAGTTCGGTACGAGCAGTACTTC
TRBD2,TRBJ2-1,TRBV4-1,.,CASSQVGAGLNEQFF,TGCGCCAGCAGCCAAGTAGGAGCGGGACTCAATGAGCAGTTCTTC
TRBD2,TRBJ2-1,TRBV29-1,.,CSVDKASGYNEQFF,TGCAGCGTTGACAAAGCTAGCGGTTACAATGAGCAGTTCTTC
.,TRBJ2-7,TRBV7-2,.,CASSLYTGSPAEQYF,TGTGCCAGCAGCCTTTATACCGGGAGTCCTGCCGAGCAGTACTTC
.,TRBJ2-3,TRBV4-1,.,CASSHPGGGPLTDTQYF,TGCGCCAGCAGCCACCCCGGGGGCGGGCCTCTCACAGATACGCAGTATTTT
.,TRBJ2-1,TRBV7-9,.,CASSPQLEQFF,TGTGCCAGCAGCCCCCAGTTAGAGCAGTTCTTC
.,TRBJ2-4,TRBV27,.,CASSYREGAKNIQYF,TGTGCCAGCAGTTACCGGGAAGGAGCCAAAAACATTCAGTACTTC
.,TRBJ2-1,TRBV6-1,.,CASRKGTEQFF,TGTGCCAGCAGGAAAGGCACGGAGCAGTTCTTC
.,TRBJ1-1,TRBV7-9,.,CASSRVLGGTEAFF,TGTGCCAGCAGCCGTGTGTTAGGGGGGACTGAAGCTTTCTTT
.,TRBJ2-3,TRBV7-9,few,CASSSPDPWDTQYF,TGTGCCAGCAGCTCACCGGACCCTTGGGATACGCAGTATTTT
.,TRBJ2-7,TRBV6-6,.,CASFRGQGIYEQYF,TGTGCCAGCTTTCGTGGGCAGGGAATATACGAGCAGTACTTC
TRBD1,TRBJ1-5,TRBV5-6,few,CASSFGDRSNQPQHF,TGTGCCAGCAGCTTTGGGGACAGGTCCAATCAGCCCCAGCATTTT
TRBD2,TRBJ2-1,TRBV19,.,CASKLAGVREQFF,TGTGCCAGTAAGCTAGCGGGAGTGAGGGAGCAGTTCTTC
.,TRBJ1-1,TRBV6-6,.,CASTLTGSEEEAFF,TGTGCCAGCACCCTAACGGGCAGCGAAGAAGAAGCTTTCTTT
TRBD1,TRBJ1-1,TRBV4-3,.,CASSQDRWQGAEAFF,TGCGCCAGCAGCCAAGATAGGTGGCAGGGGGCTGAAGCTTTCTTT
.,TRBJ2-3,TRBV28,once,CASSLAGILKDTQYF,TGTGCCAGCAGTTTGGCTGGAATCTTAAAGGATACGCAGTATTTT
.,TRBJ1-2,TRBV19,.,CASSIDSTGRRYGYTF,TGTGCCAGTAGTATAGATTCAACAGGGAGAAGGTATGGCTACACCTTC
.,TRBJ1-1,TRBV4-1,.,CASSHSGRENTEAFF,TGCGCCAGCAGCCACTCGGGACGGGAGAACACTGAAGCTTTCTTT
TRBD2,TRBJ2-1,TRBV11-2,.,CASSPLPRTSGRSEQFF,TGTGCCAGCAGCCCACTCCCTAGGACTAGCGGGAGATCTGAGCAGTTCTTC
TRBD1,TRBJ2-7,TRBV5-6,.,CASTQSDRGFFYEQYF,TGTGCCAGCACCCAATCAGACAGGGGTTTTTTCTACGAGCAGTACTTC
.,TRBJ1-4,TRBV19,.,CASTQFATNEKLFF,TGTGCCAGTACCCAATTTGCAACTAATGAAAAACTGTTTTTT
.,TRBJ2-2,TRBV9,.,CASSVGQGTGELFF,TGTGCCAGCAGCGTCGGCCAGGGCACCGGGGAGCTGTTTTTT
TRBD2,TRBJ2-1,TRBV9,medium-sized,CASSISGRAGNEQFF,TGTGCCAGCAGCATTAGCGGGAGGGCCGGGAATGAGCAGTTCTTC
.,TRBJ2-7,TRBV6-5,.,CASRNLPGYEQYF,TGTGCCAGCAGGAACCTGCCCGGCTACGAGCAGTACTTC
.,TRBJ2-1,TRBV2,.,CASSRSGGNNEQFF,TGTGCCAGCAGTCGAAGTGGGGGTAACAATGAGCAGTTCTTC
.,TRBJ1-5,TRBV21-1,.,CASSCREPRKDNHSNQPQHF,TGTGCCAGCAGCTGCCGGGAGCCACGCAAAGATAATCATAGCAATCAGCCCCAGCATTTT
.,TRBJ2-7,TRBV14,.,CASSQGSYEQYF,TGTGCCAGCAGCCAAGGGTCCTACGAGCAGTACTTC
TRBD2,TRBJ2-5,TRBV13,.,CASSLVGTALPTRTSGIIPETQYF,TGTGCCAGCAGCTTAGTAGGGACAGCCTTACCGACCAGGACTAGCGGGATAATTCCAGAGACCCAGTACTTC
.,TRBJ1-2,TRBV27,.,CASSPSRGAKEYGYTF,TGTGCCAGCAGTCCCTCTCGGGGGGCGAAGGAATATGGCTACACCTTC
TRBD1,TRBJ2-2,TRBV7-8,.,CASSLDRANTGELFF,TGTGCCAGCAGCCTCGACAGGGCGAACACCGGGGAGCTGTTTTTT
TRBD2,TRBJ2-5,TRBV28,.,CASSHPLAGGPFGTETQYF,TGTGCCAGCAGTCACCCTCTAGCGGGAGGGCCCTTTGGGACAGAGACCCAGTACTTC
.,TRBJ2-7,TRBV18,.,CASSPVAGEPYEQYF,TGTGCCAGCTCGCCTGTAGCAGGGGAACCCTACGAGCAGTACTTC
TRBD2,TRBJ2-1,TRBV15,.,CATRTSGYNEQFF,TGTGCCACCAGGACTAGCGGGTACAATGAGCAGTTCTTC
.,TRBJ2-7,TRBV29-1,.,CSVEGGPQGEQYF,TGCAGCGTTGAGGGAGGCCCACAGGGGGAGCAGTACTTC
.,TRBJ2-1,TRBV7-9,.,CASSLERYNEQFF,TGTGCCAGCAGCTTAGAGCGGTACAATGAGCAGTTCTTC
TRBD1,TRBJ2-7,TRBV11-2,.,CASSPETGYEQYF,TGTGCCAGCAGCCCCGAGACAGGGTACGAGCAGTACTTC
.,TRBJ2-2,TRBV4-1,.,CASSPALWRELFF,TGCGCCAGCAGCCCAGCGTTGTGGCGGGAGCTGTTTTTT
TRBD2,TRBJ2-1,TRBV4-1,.,CASSDLAGGSYNEQFF,TGCGCCAGCAGCGACTTAGCGGGAGGTTCCTACAATGAGCAGTTCTTC
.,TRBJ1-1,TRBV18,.,CASSPPLGRNTEAFF,TGTGCCAGCTCACCACCGCTGGGGAGGAACACTGAAGCTTTCTTT
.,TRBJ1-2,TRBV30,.,CARDDRTRLGYTF,TGTGCCCGGGACGACAGGACCCGATTAGGCTACACCTTC
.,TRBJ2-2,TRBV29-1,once,CSVVSPNTGELFF,TGCAGCGTTGTTTCGCCCAACACCGGGGAGCTGTTTTTT
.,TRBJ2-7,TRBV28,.,CASSLTTGTYEQYF,TGTGCCAGCAGTCTAACCACAGGGACCTACGAGCAGTACTTC
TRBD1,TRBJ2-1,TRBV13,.,CASSLIGDRGRNEQFF,TGTGCCAGCAGCTTAATCGGGGACAGGGGGCGAAATGAGCAGTTCTTC
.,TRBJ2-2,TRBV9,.,CASSVAPNGELFF,TGTGCCAGCAGCGTAGCCCCTAACGGGGAGCTGTTTTTT
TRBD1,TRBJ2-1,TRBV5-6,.,CASSWGQGMGNEQFF,TGTGCCAGCAGCTGGGGACAGGGAATGGGCAATGAGCAGTTCTTC
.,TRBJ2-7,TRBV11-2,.,CASSFGGLYEQYF,TGTGCCAGCAGCTTTGGGGGGCTCTACGAGCAGTACTTC
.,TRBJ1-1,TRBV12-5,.,CASGRGPGTEAFF,TGTGCTAGTGGAAGAGGGCCAGGCACTGAAGCTTTCTTT
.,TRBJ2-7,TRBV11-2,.,CASSLIAASYEQYF,TGTGCCAGCAGCTTAATAGCGGCCTCCTACGAGCAGTACTTC
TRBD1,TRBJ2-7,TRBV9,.,CASGTGGYEQYF,TGTGCCAGCGGGACAGGGGGCTACGAGCAGTACTTC